One sample yielded the 20 T cell receptor beta chains listed below, sequenced in a study of blood T cells in healthy people across ages. Primers used in a second PCR of roughly 6 to 12 cycles were a sample-barcoded 5' primer and a J-beta primer mix. Each CDR3 protein gets one entry after TCRdb re-called the 5' RACE reads with MiXCR. The sample contains around 1.5 million distinct CDR3 sequences, roughly 45% of which appear only once. The sample taken for sequencing was blood. The receptor source for this set is a woman in her late teens or twenties in good health.

The chain has TRBV21-1 and TRBJ1-2; the tabulated D call, TRBD1, remains unverified against the DNA. TRBV21-1 is marked as a pseudogene. CDR3 length: 14 amino acids. The CDR3 region is CASSTRSRHVSYTF. The CDR3 DNA is TGTGCCAGCAGCACCCGGTCCAGACATGTTAGCTACACCTTC.

The V call is TRBV27, the J call TRBJ1-3; D uncertain. CDR1 is MNHEY, CDR2 SMNVEV, per germline (reference sequence). CDR3 length equals 12 residues. With 8 bases removed from V and 3 bases from J, the gap between germline ends came to 8 bases. CDR3 residues: CASAGGGNTIYF. The CDR3 bases are TGTGCCAGCGCCGGAGGTGGAAACACCATATATTTT.

This clonotype turned up a few times. The gene calls are TRBV6-5 and TRBJ2-1; 8 bases align to TRBD2. The CDR3 sequence is 14 residues long. Germline V gives CDR1 MNHEY, CDR2 SVGAGI. Trimming removed 0 bases from V and 8 bases from J; junction bases left unmatched: 3. The CDR3 sequence: CASSYSGRGDEQFF. CDR3 sequence (DNA): TGTGCCAGCAGTTACTCGGGGCGGGGGGATGAGCAGTTCTTC.

The chain joins TRBV10-3 to TRBJ1-5; D gene ambiguous. CDR3 length: 14 residues. The V end was cut by 8 bases, the J end by 2 bases, with 13 bases between. Germline CDR1 is ENHRY and CDR2 is SYGVKD. CDR3 in DNA: TGTGCCATCTCCGACGGCCTGGGCAATCAGCCCCAGCATTTT. Encoded protein: CAISDGLGNQPQHF.

This chain uses TRBV5-1 with TRBJ1-4, with D perhaps TRBD1 (5 bases). Trimming took 4 bases from V and 6 from J, leaving 10 bases between them. The CDR3 has 13 residues. Germline V lookup: CDR1 SGHRS, CDR2 YFSETQ. The CDR3 spells CASSGGGDEKLFF. CDR3 DNA sequence: TGCGCCAGCAGCGGCGGGGGGGATGAAAAACTGTTTTTT.

The J gene is TRBJ2-1, the V gene TRBV24-1; weak D call: TRBD2 (7 bases). Trimming removed 3 bases from V and 6 bases from J, with 17 bases in between. Germline V lookup: CDR1 KGHDR, CDR2 SFDVKD. The CDR3 covers 16 residues. The CDR3 loop reads CATSDPYVGGGNEQFF. Written as DNA, the CDR3 is TGTGCCACCAGTGATCCATATGTGGGAGGGGGCAATGAGCAGTTCTTC.

The chain recombines TRBV4-2 with TRBJ2-5; 12 nucleotides match TRBD2. With V trimmed by 1 base and J by 1 base, 4 bases remained unmatched. Germline V gives CDR1 LGHNA, CDR2 YNFKEQ. This CDR3 is built from 17 residues. The DNA of the CDR3 is TGTGCCAGCAGCCAAGGGGGGACTAGCGGGTCCCAAGAGACCCAGTACTTC. Translating it yields CASSQGGTSGSQETQYF.

This clonotype was observed a few times. The J gene is TRBJ1-2, the V gene TRBV5-1, with no clear D. The CDR3 totals 14 residues. Deletions cut 0 bases from V and 5 bases from J, with 11 bases between. The V gene's germline CDR1 is SGHRS and CDR2 YFSETQ. Written as DNA, the CDR3 is TGCGCCAGCAGCTTGGAGGTGGGCTGGTATGGCTACACCTTC. It translates to CASSLEVGWYGYTF.

The V and J genes are TRBV20-1 and TRBJ1-1; 10 positions match TRBD1. V gave up 7 bases and J gave up 5 bases; unmatched junction bases: 7. The CDR3 extends over 13 amino acids. Germline lookup yields CDR1 DFQATT and CDR2 SNEGSKA (reference sequence). The CDR3 is CSVDRTGGTEAFF. Written as DNA, the CDR3 is TGCAGTGTTGACCGGACAGGGGGAACTGAAGCTTTCTTT.

The chain has TRBV28 and TRBJ1-2; D is uncertain. The V gene lost 1 base and the J gene lost 3 bases, with 18 bases spanning the gap. Per the germline V gene, CDR1 is MDHEN and CDR2 is SYDVKM. The CDR3 extends over 17 amino acids. The CDR3 DNA is TGTGCCAGCAGTTTATACCTTCCTTCAGCGGATGACTATGGCTACACCTTC. Protein sequence: CASSLYLPSADDYGYTF.

J is TRBJ1-2 and V is TRBV27, with TRBD1 identical over 10 bases. The germline V gene has CDR1 MNHEY and CDR2 SMNVEV (reference sequence). The CDR3 is 16 residues long. Unmatched junction bases numbered 15, after V lost 6 bases and J lost 8 bases. CDR3 loop: CASSPGQGLIHRGYTF. Written as DNA, the CDR3 is TGTGCCAGCAGCCCGGGACAGGGGTTAATACATCGGGGCTACACCTTC.

V gene TRBV6-2 or TRBV6-3 combines with J gene TRBJ2-3; D is unresolved. The CDR3 is 15 residues long. V lost 8 bases to trimming and J lost 0 bases, with 15 bases between them. Germline V gene lookup returns CDR1 MNHEY and CDR2 SVGEGT. The CDR3, as DNA: TGTGCCAGCGAGCGCCACCGCTTTAGCACAGATACGCAGTATTTT. Translated, it gives CASERHRFSTDTQYF.

V gene TRBV21-1 combines with J gene TRBJ1-2. TRBV21-1 is assigned pseudogene status. The CDR3 runs to 9 residues. The CDR3 sequence is CANHHGYTF. DNA of the CDR3: TGTGCCAACCACCATGGCTACACCTTC.

This CDR3 is CAWSPGHIDNSPLHF. In DNA form, the CDR3 reads TGTGCCTGGAGCCCCGGACATATCGATAATTCACCCCTCCACTTT. V and J are TRBV30 and TRBJ1-6; tentatively, D is TRBD1 (5 bases). CDR3 length equals 15 residues. With 3 bases removed from V and 5 bases from J, the gap between germline ends came to 14 bases. CDR1 GTSNPN and CDR2 SVGIG come from the germline V gene (reference sequence).

CDR3 nucleotide sequence: TGTGCCAGCAGCGAAACCGGGACTGGGAATGAGCAGTTCTTC. Translated: CASSETGTGNEQFF. The chain combines TRBV11-2 with TRBJ2-1; D might be TRBD2 (6 bases). V was trimmed by 5 bases and J by 7 bases, leaving 15 bases between them. The germline gives CDR1 SGHAT, CDR2 FQNNGV. The CDR3 loop spans 14 amino acids.

The chain is built from TRBV4-1 and TRBJ2-1; no clear D gene. The J call may not be correct, given that the DNA end is closer to TRBJ2-7. This CDR3 is built from 15 residues. Germline values: CDR1 MGHRA, CDR2 YSYEKL. CDR3 nucleotide sequence: TGCGCCAGCAGCCAGCCGGACGGTGCCTACAATGAGCAGTACTTC. Its protein product is CASSQPDGAYNEQYF.

This clonotype was seen ten or more times. The chain employs TRBV10-3 and TRBJ1-1; maybe TRBD1 (5 bases). CDR3 length: 13 amino acids. Trimming cost V 5 bases and J 6 bases, with 13 bases left between them. Per the germline V gene, CDR1 is ENHRY and CDR2 is SYGVKD. The CDR3 DNA reads as TGTGCCATCAGTTCAGGGTTGGGGGCTGAAGCTTTCTTT. It specifies CAISSGLGAEAFF.

V gene TRBV5-1 combines with J gene TRBJ2-7; D call uncertain. Germline V lookup: CDR1 SGHRS, CDR2 YFSETQ. The germline V and J ends were trimmed by 0 bases and 2 bases, with 12 bases remaining between them. The CDR3 covers 15 residues. The DNA of the CDR3 is TGCGCCAGCAGCTTGGAGGCATGTCCCGCCTACGAGCAGTACTTC. Amino acids: CASSLEACPAYEQYF.

A few counts support this clonotype. The chain joins TRBV7-9 to TRBJ2-3; tentative D call: TRBD2 (7 bases). In germline, CDR1 is SEHNR, CDR2 FQNEAQ (reference sequence). The CDR3 is 17 residues long. V gave up 4 bases and J gave up 2 bases, with 19 bases separating them. CDR3 loop: CASSYKRDTLYTDTQYF. CDR3 nucleotide sequence: TGTGCCAGCAGCTATAAGCGGGACACATTATACACAGATACGCAGTATTTT. The full variable domain, completed using reference TRBV7-9 and TRBJ2-3, is DTGVSQNPRHKITKRGQNVTFRCDPISEHNRLYWYRQTLGQGPEFLTYFQNEAQLEKSRLLSDRFSAERPKGSFSTLEIQRTEQGDSAMYLCASSYKRDTLYTDTQYFGPGTRLTVL.

This clonotype has just a few counts. This rearrangement joins TRBV18 to TRBJ1-5; possible D gene TRBD1, 6 bases. Germline lookup yields CDR1 KGHSH and CDR2 LQKENI. Deletions cut 2 bases from V and 6 bases from J, with 11 bases between. This CDR3 contains 14 residues. This CDR3 is CASSPGQISQPQHF. In nucleotides, the CDR3 is TGTGCCAGCTCACCAGGACAGATTTCTCAGCCCCAGCATTTT.